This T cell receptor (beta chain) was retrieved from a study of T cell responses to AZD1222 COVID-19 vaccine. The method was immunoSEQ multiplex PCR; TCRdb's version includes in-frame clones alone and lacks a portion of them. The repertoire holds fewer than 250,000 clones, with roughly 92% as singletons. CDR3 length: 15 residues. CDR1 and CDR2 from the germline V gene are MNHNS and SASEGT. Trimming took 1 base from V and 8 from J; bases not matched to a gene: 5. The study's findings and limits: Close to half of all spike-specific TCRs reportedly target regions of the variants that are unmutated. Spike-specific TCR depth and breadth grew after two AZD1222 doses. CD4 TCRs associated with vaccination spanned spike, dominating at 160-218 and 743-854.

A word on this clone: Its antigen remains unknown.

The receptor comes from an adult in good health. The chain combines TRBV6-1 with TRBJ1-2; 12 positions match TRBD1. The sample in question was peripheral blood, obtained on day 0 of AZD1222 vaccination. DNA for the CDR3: TGTGCCAGCAGTGAAGTGGGACAGGGGGCTCTAGGCTACACCTTC. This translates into CASSEVGQGALGYTF.